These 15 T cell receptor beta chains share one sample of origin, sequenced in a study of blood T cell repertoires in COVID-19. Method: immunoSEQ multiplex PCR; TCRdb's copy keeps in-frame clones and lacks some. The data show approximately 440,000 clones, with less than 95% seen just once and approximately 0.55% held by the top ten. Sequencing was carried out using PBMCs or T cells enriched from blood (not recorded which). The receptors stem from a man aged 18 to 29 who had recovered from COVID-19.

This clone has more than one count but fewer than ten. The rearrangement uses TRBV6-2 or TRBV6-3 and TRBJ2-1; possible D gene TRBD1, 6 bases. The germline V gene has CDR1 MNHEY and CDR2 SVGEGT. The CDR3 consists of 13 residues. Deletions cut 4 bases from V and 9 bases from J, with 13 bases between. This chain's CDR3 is CASSSQTGFEQFF. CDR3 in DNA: TGTGCCAGCAGTTCCCAAACAGGGTTTGAGCAGTTCTTC.

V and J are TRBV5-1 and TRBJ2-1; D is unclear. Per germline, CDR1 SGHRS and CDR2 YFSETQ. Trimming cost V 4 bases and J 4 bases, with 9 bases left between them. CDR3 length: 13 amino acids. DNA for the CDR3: TGCGCCAGCAGCGAGGATTCATACAATGAGCAGTTCTTC. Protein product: CASSEDSYNEQFF.

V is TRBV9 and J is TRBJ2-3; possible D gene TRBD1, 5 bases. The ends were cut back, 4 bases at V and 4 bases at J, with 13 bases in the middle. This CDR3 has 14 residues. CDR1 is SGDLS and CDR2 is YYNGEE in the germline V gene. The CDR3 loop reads CASSRGTKPDTQYF. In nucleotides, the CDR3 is TGTGCCAGCAGCAGGGGTACTAAGCCAGATACGCAGTATTTT.

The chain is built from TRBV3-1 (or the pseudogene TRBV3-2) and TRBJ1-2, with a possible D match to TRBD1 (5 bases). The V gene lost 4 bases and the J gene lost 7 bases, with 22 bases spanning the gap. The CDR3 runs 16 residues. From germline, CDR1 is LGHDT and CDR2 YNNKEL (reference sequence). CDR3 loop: CASSPAGTGRSSGYTF. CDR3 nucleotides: TGTGCCAGCAGCCCAGCCGGGACGGGGAGGTCATCTGGCTACACCTTC.

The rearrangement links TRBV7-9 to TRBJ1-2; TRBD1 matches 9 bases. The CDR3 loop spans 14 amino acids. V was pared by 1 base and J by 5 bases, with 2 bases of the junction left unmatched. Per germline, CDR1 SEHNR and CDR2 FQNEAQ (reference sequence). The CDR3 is CASSLGTGDYGYTF. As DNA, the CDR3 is TGTGCCAGCAGCTTAGGGACAGGGGATTATGGCTACACCTTC.

The CDR3 bases are TGTGCCAGCAGAGGGACAGGGGCCTACCTAGAGCAGTACTTC. This encodes CASRGTGAYLEQYF. The chain links TRBV28 to TRBJ2-7; 10 bases fit TRBD1. CDR1 is MDHEN, CDR2 SYDVKM, per germline. The ends lost 6 bases at V and 7 bases at J; junction bases unmatched: 9. The length of the CDR3 is 14 residues.

The CDR3 nucleotides are TGTGCCAGCAGTGAATTCAGGGGTCCTGAAGCTTTCTTT. This sequence encodes CASSEFRGPEAFF. The chain joins TRBV6-1 to TRBJ1-1; possible D gene TRBD1, 6 bases. This CDR3 has 13 amino acids. Germline V gene sequence: CDR1 MNHNS, CDR2 SASEGT. Trimming left V 2 bases short and J 6 bases short, with 10 bases between.

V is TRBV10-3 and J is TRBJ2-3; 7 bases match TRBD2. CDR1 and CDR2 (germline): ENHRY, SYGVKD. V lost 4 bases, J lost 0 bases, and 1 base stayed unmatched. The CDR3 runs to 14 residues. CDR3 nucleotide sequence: TGTGCCATCAGTGGAGCGGGGAGCACAGATACGCAGTATTTT. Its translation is CAISGAGSTDTQYF.

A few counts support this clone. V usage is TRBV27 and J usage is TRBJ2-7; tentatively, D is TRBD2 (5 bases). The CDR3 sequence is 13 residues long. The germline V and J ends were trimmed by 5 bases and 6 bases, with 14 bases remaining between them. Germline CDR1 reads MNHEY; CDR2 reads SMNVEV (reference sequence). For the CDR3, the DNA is TGTGCCAGCAGTATCTCCACTAGGAGCGAGCAGTACTTC. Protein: CASSISTRSEQYF.

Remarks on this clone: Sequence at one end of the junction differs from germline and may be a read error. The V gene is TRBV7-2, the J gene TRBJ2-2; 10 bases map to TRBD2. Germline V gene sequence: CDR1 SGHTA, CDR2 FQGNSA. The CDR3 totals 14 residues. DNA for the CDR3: TGTGCCAGCAGCCTAGCGGGAGTGGGCGGGGAGCTGTTTTTT. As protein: CASSLAGVGGELFF.

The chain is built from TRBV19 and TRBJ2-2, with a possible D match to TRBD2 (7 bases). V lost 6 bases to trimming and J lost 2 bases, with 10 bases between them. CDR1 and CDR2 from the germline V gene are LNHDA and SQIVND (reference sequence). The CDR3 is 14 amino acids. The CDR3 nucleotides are TGTGCCAGTAGCCGGGGGGCTAACACCGGGGAGCTGTTTTTT. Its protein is CASSRGANTGELFF.

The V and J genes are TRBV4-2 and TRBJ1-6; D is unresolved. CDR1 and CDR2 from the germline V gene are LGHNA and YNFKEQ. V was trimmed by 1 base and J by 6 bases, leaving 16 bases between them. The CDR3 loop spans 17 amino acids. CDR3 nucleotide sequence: TGTGCCAGCAGCCAAGCGAGAGGGCAGACGTCTAATTCACCCCTCCACTTT. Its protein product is CASSQARGQTSNSPLHF.

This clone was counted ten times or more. This CDR3 is CAWSVKGGTLISYNEQFF. In DNA form, the CDR3 reads TGTGCCTGGAGTGTAAAAGGGGGCACCCTGATCTCCTACAATGAGCAGTTCTTC. The chain uses TRBV30 and TRBJ2-1; 7 bases fit TRBD1. V dropped 0 bases and J dropped 0; count of bases not matched to a gene: 11. The V gene's germline CDR1 is GTSNPN and CDR2 SVGIG (reference sequence). The CDR3 contains 18 residues.

This CDR3 is CASSQEGTGGYGYTF. The CDR3 DNA sequence: TGCGCCAGCAGCCAAGAAGGCACAGGAGGGTATGGCTACACCTTC. The V call is TRBV4-1, the J call TRBJ1-2; the D gene is possibly TRBD1 (5 bases). Germline V lookup: CDR1 MGHRA, CDR2 YSYEKL. The CDR3 sequence is 15 residues long. The V end lost 0 bases, the J end lost 5 bases, and 13 bases lay between the germline ends.

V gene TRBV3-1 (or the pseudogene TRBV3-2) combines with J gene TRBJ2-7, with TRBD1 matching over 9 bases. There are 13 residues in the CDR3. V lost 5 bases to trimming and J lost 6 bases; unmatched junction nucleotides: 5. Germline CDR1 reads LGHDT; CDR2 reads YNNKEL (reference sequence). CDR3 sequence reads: CASSTTGGSEQYF. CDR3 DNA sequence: TGTGCCAGCAGCACGACAGGGGGAAGCGAGCAGTACTTC.